The subject of this entry is one T cell receptor beta chain. What it binds is unknown. The CDR3 spans 14 residues. The V end lost 6 bases, the J end lost 12 bases, and 21 bases lay between the germline ends. Germline CDR1 is LNHDA and CDR2 is SQIVND (reference sequence). This sample was taken from a study of cytomegalovirus exposure and HLA in healthy donors. In the PCR, 60 Vbeta and 13 Jbeta primers were used. Method: immunoSEQ multiplex PCR; TCRdb's copy keeps in-frame clones and lacks some. The sample holds 81,000 or so clones; around four fifths are singletons and the top ten take around 3.1%. Whole-study findings and limits: Later analysis suggested most CMV-associated TCR beta chains were HLA-restricted.

The clonotype was recovered from a man in his forties or fifties in good health and CMV-seropositive. The chain carries TRBV19 and TRBJ2-1; D is ambiguous. The sequenced material came from PBMCs. In DNA form, the CDR3 reads TGTGCCAGTAGGGAGCAAAGTGCCGCTCGTGGGCAGTTCTTC. Translated: CASREQSAARGQFF.